These 6 T cell receptor beta chains originate from one sample sequenced in a study of STAT5B mutations in CD4+ large granular lymphocyte leukemia (dated by TCRdb to 2021 to 2024). The library was made by the immunoSEQ multiplex PCR assay. Drawn from immuneACCESS, this table holds only the in-frame rearrangements with V and J called that TCRdb kept. Clones are partly lost; checked studies trace under half to an unresolved V gene and leave the rest unexplained. In this sample the table shows roughly 30,000 clones, roughly 85% of which occur a single time. Around 3.5% of the sample belongs to the ten largest clones. The sequencing input was CD4+ T cells from blood buffy coats. These receptors all stem from a human donor in good health.

The chain couples TRBV5-1 to TRBJ2-5, with D perhaps TRBD1 or TRBD2 (5 bases each). This CDR3 is 14 amino acids long. Germline loops: CDR1 SGHRS, CDR2 YFSETQ. Trimming took 4 bases from V and 1 from J, leaving 11 bases between them. CDR3 DNA: TGCGCCAGCAGCCATGGGACGCTCCAAGAGACCCAGTACTTC. Translation: CASSHGTLQETQYF. The whole variable domain, filled in from reference TRBV5-1 and TRBJ2-5, reads KAGVTQTPRYLIKTRGQQVTLSCSPISGHRSVSWYQQTPGQGLQFLFEYFSETQRNKGNFPGRFSGRQFSNSRSEMNVSTLELGDSALYLCASSHGTLQETQYFGPGTRLLVL.

J is TRBJ2-1 and V is TRBV7-7; 12 bases are a match to TRBD2. The length of the CDR3 is 16 residues. V lost 3 bases, J lost 7 bases, and 7 bases stayed unmatched. The germline CDR1 and CDR2 sequences are SSHAT and FNYEAQ (reference sequence). The CDR3: CASSFPWLAGGNEQFF. CDR3 DNA: TGTGCCAGCAGCTTTCCATGGCTAGCGGGGGGGAATGAGCAGTTCTTC.

CDR3 amino acids: CASRDRVTGETQYF. The DNA for the CDR3 is TGTGCCAGCAGGGACAGGGTGACGGGAGAGACCCAGTACTTC. The J gene is TRBJ2-5, the V gene TRBV2, with TRBD1 matching over 8 bases. CDR3 length: 14 residues. Germline-derived CDR1 and CDR2 are SNHLY and FYNNEI. V lost 6 bases, J lost 4 bases, and 7 bases stayed unmatched.

This chain links TRBV10-2 with TRBJ2-7, with D unclear. Deletions cut 8 bases from V and 5 bases from J, with 10 bases between. This CDR3 is built from 11 residues. In germline, CDR1 is WSHSY, CDR2 SAAADI. Here the CDR3 DNA reads TGCGCCAGCGCGGCAGTAGACGAGCAGTACTTC. The encoded protein is CASAAVDEQYF.

The CDR3 protein is CAEGETKKDTQYF. The DNA of the CDR3 is TGTGCCGAGGGGGAGACTAAGAAAGATACGCAGTATTTT. This chain joins TRBV28 and TRBJ2-3, with D possibly being TRBD1 (6 bases). The V end was cut by 11 bases, the J end by 5 bases, with 17 bases between. Germline V gene data show CDR1 as MDHEN and CDR2 as SYDVKM. The CDR3 is made up of 13 amino acids.

This clone has just a few counts. This rearrangement joins TRBV6-4 to TRBJ1-5; D unresolved. V gave up 2 bases and J gave up 1 base, with 9 bases separating them. CDR1 is MRHNA, CDR2 SNTAGT, per germline. The CDR3 runs to 15 residues. The DNA for the CDR3 is TGTGCCAGCAGTGACGAGACACCAAGCAATCAGCCCCAGCATTTT. Protein product: CASSDETPSNQPQHF.